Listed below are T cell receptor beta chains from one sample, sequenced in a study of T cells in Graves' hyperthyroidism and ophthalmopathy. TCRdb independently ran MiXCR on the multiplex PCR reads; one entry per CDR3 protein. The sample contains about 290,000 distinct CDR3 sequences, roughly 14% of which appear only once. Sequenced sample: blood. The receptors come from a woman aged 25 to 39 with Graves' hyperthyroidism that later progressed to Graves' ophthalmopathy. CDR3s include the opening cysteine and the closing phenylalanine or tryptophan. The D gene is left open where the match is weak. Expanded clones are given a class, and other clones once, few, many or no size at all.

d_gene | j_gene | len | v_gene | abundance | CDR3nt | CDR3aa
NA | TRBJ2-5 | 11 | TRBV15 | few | TGTGCCACCAGCAGAGACGAGACCCAGTACTTC | CATSRDETQYF
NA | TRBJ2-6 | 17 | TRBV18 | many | TGTGCCAGCTCACCAAAGATCGGAGACTCTGGGGCCAACGTCCTGACTTTC | CASSPKIGDSGANVLTF
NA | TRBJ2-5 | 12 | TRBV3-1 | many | TGTGCCAGCAGCCAAGGACAAGAGACCCAGTACTTC | CASSQGQETQYF
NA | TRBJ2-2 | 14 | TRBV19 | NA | TGTGCCAGTACCCCAGGACAGAACACCGGGGAGCTGTTTTTT | CASTPGQNTGELFF
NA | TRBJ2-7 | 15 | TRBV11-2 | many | TGTGCCAGCAGCCCTCAAGGGGGGACCAGTTACGAGCAGTACTTC | CASSPQGGTSYEQYF
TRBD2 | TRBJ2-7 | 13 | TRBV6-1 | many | TGTGCCAGCAGACTAGCGGGAGTGGGCGAGCAGTACTTC | CASRLAGVGEQYF
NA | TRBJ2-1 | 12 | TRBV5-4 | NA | TGTGCCAGCAGCCCCGGGGCCAATGAGCAGTTCTTC | CASSPGANEQFF
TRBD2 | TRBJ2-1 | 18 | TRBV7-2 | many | TGTGCCAGCAGCCAGACCCTAGCGGGAGGGCCTAGGTACAATGAGCAGTTCTTC | CASSQTLAGGPRYNEQFF
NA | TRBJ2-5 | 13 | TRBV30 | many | TGTGCCTGGGAGAGGAATCCCCAAGAGACCCAGTACTTC | CAWERNPQETQYF
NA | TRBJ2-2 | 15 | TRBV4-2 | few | TGTGCCAGCAGCCCGGCGAAGGAGCGGACCGGGGAGCTGTTTTTT | CASSPAKERTGELFF
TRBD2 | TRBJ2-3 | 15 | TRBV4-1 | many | TGCGCCAGCAGCCAAGACGGGGGGAACACAGATACGCAGTATTTT | CASSQDGGNTDTQYF
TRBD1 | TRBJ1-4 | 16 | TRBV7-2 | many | TGTGCCAGCAGCACTGGACAGGGGGCGTTTAATGAAAAACTGTTTTTT | CASSTGQGAFNEKLFF
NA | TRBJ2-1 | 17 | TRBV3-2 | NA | TGTGCCAGCAGCCACGTTCAAGGGACTAGCCTGTACAATGAGCAGTTCTTC | CASSHVQGTSLYNEQFF
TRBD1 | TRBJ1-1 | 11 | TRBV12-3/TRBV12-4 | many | TGTGCCAGCAGCCCGGGACAGGGGGCTTTCTTT | CASSPGQGAFF
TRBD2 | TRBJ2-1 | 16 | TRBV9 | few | TGTGCCAGCAGCGTGTCTAGCGGCAGCTCCTACAATGAGCAGTTCTTC | CASSVSSGSSYNEQFF
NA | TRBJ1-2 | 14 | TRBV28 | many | TGTGCCAGCAGCGAGGGGGGAGCTAACTATGGCTACACCTTC | CASSEGGANYGYTF
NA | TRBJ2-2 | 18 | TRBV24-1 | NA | TGTGCCACCAGTTACACCGGGACACAACCCTTTAACACCGGGGAGCTGTTTTTT | CATSYTGTQPFNTGELFF
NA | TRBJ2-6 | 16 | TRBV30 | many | TGTGCCTGGAGTGTACTTGGGACCTCTGGGGCCAACGTCCTGACTTTC | CAWSVLGTSGANVLTF
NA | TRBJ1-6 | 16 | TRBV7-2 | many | TGTGCCAGCAGGTCAAGTCCCGGCTACGATAATTCACCCCTCCACTTT | CASRSSPGYDNSPLHF
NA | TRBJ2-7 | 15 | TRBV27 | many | TGTGCCAGCAGTTTAATCGGGGATTATTCTTACGAGCAGTACTTC | CASSLIGDYSYEQYF
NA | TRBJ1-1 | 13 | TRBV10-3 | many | TGTGCCATTACCGGGGGCGTGAACACTGAAGCTTTCTTT | CAITGGVNTEAFF
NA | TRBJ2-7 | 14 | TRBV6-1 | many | TGTGCCAGCGAAGAGACTGTGCTGACCTACGAGCAGTACTTC | CASEETVLTYEQYF
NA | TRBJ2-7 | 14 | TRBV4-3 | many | TGCGCCAGCAGCCAAGCAACCCGGGGTTACGAGCAGTACTTC | CASSQATRGYEQYF
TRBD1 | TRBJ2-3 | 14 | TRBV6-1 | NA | TGTGCCAGCAGTGACAGGGGGCGGGGAGATACGCAGTATTTT | CASSDRGRGDTQYF
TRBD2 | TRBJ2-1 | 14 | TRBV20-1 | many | TGCAGTGCCCTTAGCGGGAGAGGGGGCAATGAGCAGTTCTTC | CSALSGRGGNEQFF
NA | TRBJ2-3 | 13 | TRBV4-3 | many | TGCGCCAGCAGCCAAGTGAGCACAGATACGCAGTATTTT | CASSQVSTDTQYF
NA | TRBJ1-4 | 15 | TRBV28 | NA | TGTGCCAGCAGGCCCCGGTATGCAACTAATGAAAAACTGTTTTTT | CASRPRYATNEKLFF
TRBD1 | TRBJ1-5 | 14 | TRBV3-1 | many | TGTGCCAGCAGCTGGACAGGGGTAAATCAGCCCCAGCATTTT | CASSWTGVNQPQHF
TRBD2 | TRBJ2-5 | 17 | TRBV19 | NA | TGTGCCAGTAGTATAGATGGACTAGCGGGAGTTAAGGAGACCCAGTACTTC | CASSIDGLAGVKETQYF
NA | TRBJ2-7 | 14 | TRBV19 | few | TGTGCCAGTAGTACAGGGGTCCCCTCCTACGAGCAGTACTTC | CASSTGVPSYEQYF
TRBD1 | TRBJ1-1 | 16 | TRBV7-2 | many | TGTGCCAGCAGTCCAAACAGACAGGGGATTAACACTGAAGCTTTCTTT | CASSPNRQGINTEAFF
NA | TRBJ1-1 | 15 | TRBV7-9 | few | TGTGCCAGCAGCTTAGAGGGTCAGGGGCTCCCTGAAGCTTTCTTT | CASSLEGQGLPEAFF
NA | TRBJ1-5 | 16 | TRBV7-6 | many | TGTGCCAGCAGCGAGGCTCCAGGGGCAGGGAGGCAGCCCCAGCATTTT | CASSEAPGAGRQPQHF
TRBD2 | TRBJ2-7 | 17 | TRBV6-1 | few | TGTGCCAGCAGCCCAGGACTTTTTGCGGGAGATGAGTACGAGCAGTACTTC | CASSPGLFAGDEYEQYF
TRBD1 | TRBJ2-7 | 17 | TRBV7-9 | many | TGTGCCAGCAGCTTACCCCCGGGACAGCTTGGGTGGGACGAGCAGTACTTC | CASSLPPGQLGWDEQYF
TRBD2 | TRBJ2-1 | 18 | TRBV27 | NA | TGTGCCAGCAGTTTATTCCGCACGACTAGCGGGAACCACAATGAGCAGTTCTTC | CASSLFRTTSGNHNEQFF
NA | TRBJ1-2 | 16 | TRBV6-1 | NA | TGTGCCAGCAGGCCGGGACACGGACTGGGGGACTATGGCTACACCTTC | CASRPGHGLGDYGYTF
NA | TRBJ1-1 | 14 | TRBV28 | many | TGTGCCAGCAGTTCTTACACCGCGAACACTGAAGCTTTCTTT | CASSSYTANTEAFF